This record looks at one T cell receptor (beta chain) sequence and its context. Its specificity is not known. These data originate in a study of cytomegalovirus exposure and HLA in healthy donors. Whole-study findings and limits: Under in vitro conditions, a few CMV-associated chains were confirmed as specific for CMV antigens. The listing of roughly 160 TCR beta chains classed them as cytomegalovirus-associated. Subsequent analysis of the 100 to 150 validation repertoires found a tendency for first-cohort TCR clusters to co-occur.

V lost 0 bases to trimming and J lost 3 bases; unmatched junction nucleotides: 2. Germline V gene lookup returns CDR1 MGHRA and CDR2 YSYEKL. The CDR3 loop spans 14 amino acids. Using immunoSEQ multiplex PCR, the repertoire was profiled, and TCRdb retains in-frame clones only, with some absent. The table includes more than 90,000 clones, approximately 88% detected once. The sequence was obtained from a man in his late teens or twenties in good health and CMV-seronegative. Source material: PBMCs. V is TRBV4-1 and J is TRBJ2-7; 7 bases align to TRBD2. The CDR3 bases are TGCGCCAGCAGCCAAGATTCGGGGGGCTACGAGCAGTACTTC. It is translated as CASSQDSGGYEQYF.